These 15 T cell receptor beta chains were all obtained from the same sample, sequenced in a study of T-cell reconstitution after alpha-beta-depleted transplantation in children. For TCRbeta, the library was prepared with unique molecular identifiers. MiXCR, run by TCRdb on the PCR reads, gives a single entry per CDR3 protein. The sample has some 600,000 distinct CDR3 sequences, about 15% seen once. The sequenced sample was PBMCs from the stem cell graft donor, obtained from the stem cell graft. These receptors originate from a human donor who donated a stem cell graft to a child with acute myeloid leukemia.

This clonotype showed up many times. The genes are TRBV12-3 or TRBV12-4 and TRBJ2-7; perhaps TRBD2 as D (5 bases). With 4 bases removed from V and 0 bases from J, the gap between germline ends came to 7 bases. This CDR3 has 13 amino acids. CDR3 residues: CASSSGSSYEQYF. CDR3 in DNA: TGTGCCAGCAGTTCTGGGAGCTCCTACGAGCAGTACTTC.

The V call is TRBV20-1, the J call TRBJ1-5, with D maybe TRBD1 (6 bases). CDR1 is DFQATT, CDR2 SNEGSKA, per germline (reference sequence). With 6 bases removed from V and 2 bases from J, the gap between germline ends came to 17 bases. The CDR3 is made up of 15 amino acids. The CDR3 sequence is CSAPQGGRGNQPQHF. The CDR3 bases are TGCAGTGCCCCTCAAGGGGGAAGGGGCAATCAGCCCCAGCATTTT.

This rearrangement joins TRBV11-2 to TRBJ1-6; D is uncertain. Germline CDR1 is SGHAT and CDR2 is FQNNGV. The CDR3 runs to 12 residues. V was clipped by 4 bases and J by 5 bases, with 3 bases between them. This CDR3 is CASSYNNSPLHF. The DNA for the CDR3 is TGTGCCAGCAGCTACAATAATTCACCCCTCCACTTT.

This clonotype has ten or more counts. The rearrangement uses TRBV20-1 and TRBJ2-3, with a weak D call TRBD2 (5 bases). Germline CDR1 and CDR2: DFQATT and SNEGSKA (reference sequence). V was shortened by 0 bases and J by 2 bases, with 12 bases between the two germline ends. There are 15 residues in the CDR3. The CDR3 nucleotides read TGCAGTGCTAGAGAGTACAGAGGGTACACAGATACGCAGTATTTT. Translation gives CSAREYRGYTDTQYF.

This clonotype was recorded many times. The chain joins TRBV20-1 to TRBJ1-4, with TRBD1 matching 8 bases. This CDR3 comprises 16 residues. The junction had 13 bases not matched to a gene; V was cut back by 5 bases and J by 5 bases. The germline V gene has CDR1 DFQATT and CDR2 SNEGSKA (reference sequence). CDR3 sequence: CSAGAGTGLRNEKLFF. The CDR3 DNA follows: TGCAGTGCTGGGGCCGGGACAGGACTCCGGAATGAAAAACTGTTTTTT.

This clonotype was seen ten or more times. The chain is built from TRBV20-1 and TRBJ2-1; 11 nucleotides agree with TRBD2. Germline V gene sequence: CDR1 DFQATT, CDR2 SNEGSKA (reference sequence). Trimming removed 5 bases from V and 9 bases from J; junction bases left unmatched: 9. This CDR3 contains 14 residues. This CDR3 reads CSARSLAGESEQFF. Here the CDR3 DNA reads TGCAGTGCTCGGTCACTAGCGGGGGAGTCTGAGCAGTTCTTC.

This clonotype has a handful of counts. CDR3 residues: CASTLEGKTGNTIYF. In DNA, the CDR3 is TGTGCCAGCACCCTAGAGGGTAAAACTGGAAACACCATATATTTT. J is TRBJ1-3 and V is TRBV12-3 or TRBV12-4; D remains unclear. The CDR3 is made up of 15 amino acids. V gave up 7 bases and J gave up 2 bases, with 15 bases separating them.

This sequence joins TRBV20-1 and TRBJ2-5, with 11 bases identical to TRBD2. In germline, CDR1 is DFQATT, CDR2 SNEGSKA (reference sequence). The CDR3 loop spans 16 amino acids. The J segment lost 4 bases and the V segment lost 6 bases, leaving 13 bases of the junction unmatched. In DNA form, the CDR3 reads TGCAGTGCCCCCCCCTCTAGCGGGGGGCGTTCAGAGACCCAGTACTTC. This codes for CSAPPSSGGRSETQYF.

The chain joins TRBV28 to TRBJ2-2; no definite D call. CDR1 is MDHEN, CDR2 SYDVKM, per germline. V shed 10 bases and J shed 3 bases, with 15 bases lying between them. The CDR3 totals 14 residues. The CDR3 DNA reads as TGTGCCACCGGACCGTTTCCGGACACCGGGGAGCTGTTTTTT. Translated: CATGPFPDTGELFF.

This CDR3 reads CASSFNYRGSTEAFF. In DNA, the CDR3 is TGCGCCAGCAGCTTCAATTATAGGGGAAGCACTGAAGCTTTCTTT. The chain links TRBV5-1 to TRBJ1-1; TRBD1 is a possible D gene (5 bases). V was trimmed by 2 bases and J by 4 bases, leaving 15 bases between them. The CDR3 is 15 amino acids. CDR1 SGHRS and CDR2 YFSETQ come from the germline V gene.

This clonotype was counted many times. The gene calls are TRBV20-1 and TRBJ1-6; 7 bases are shared with TRBD1. V was pared by 1 base and J by 7 bases, with 4 bases of the junction left unmatched. The CDR3 contains 14 residues. Germline assignment: CDR1 DFQATT and CDR2 SNEGSKA (reference sequence). In DNA form, the CDR3 reads TGCAGTGCTAGAGTGGCGACAGGGAATTCACCCCTCCACTTT. It is translated as CSARVATGNSPLHF.

This clonotype has just a few counts. The V and J genes are TRBV5-1 and TRBJ1-5; a weak D match, TRBD1 (5 bases). Per germline, CDR1 SGHRS and CDR2 YFSETQ. Trimming took 4 bases from V and 1 from J, leaving 12 bases between them. The length of the CDR3 is 15 residues. Here the CDR3 reads CASSPTGRSNQPQHF. The DNA for the CDR3 is TGCGCCAGCAGCCCGACGGGACGGAGCAATCAGCCCCAGCATTTT.

This clonotype was recorded many times. This chain joins TRBV27 and TRBJ1-1; D unclear. The CDR3 extends over 13 amino acids. Germline loops: CDR1 MNHEY, CDR2 SMNVEV (reference sequence). Trimming pared 5 bases from V and 1 base from J, leaving 8 bases between. CDR3 sequence (DNA): TGTGCCAGCAGTCCCCTCGGGAACACTGAAGCTTTCTTT. Its translation is CASSPLGNTEAFF.

This clonotype was observed a few times. The chain recombines TRBV5-1 with TRBJ2-1, with 13 positions matching TRBD2. This CDR3 contains 16 residues. CDR1 is SGHRS and CDR2 is YFSETQ in the germline V gene. Trimming cost V 4 bases and J 4 bases; bases outside gene matches: 5. This chain's CDR3 is CASSGGTSGAYNEQFF. The CDR3 nucleotides are TGCGCCAGCAGCGGAGGGACTAGCGGGGCTTACAATGAGCAGTTCTTC.

V is TRBV28 and J is TRBJ1-5; maybe TRBD1 (6 bases). V shed 6 bases and J shed 2 bases, with 14 bases lying between them. This CDR3 is 15 amino acids long. Germline V gene sequence: CDR1 MDHEN, CDR2 SYDVKM. CDR3 residues: CASSITGTRNQPQHF. CDR3 coding DNA: TGTGCCAGCAGCATAACAGGGACCCGCAATCAGCCCCAGCATTTT.